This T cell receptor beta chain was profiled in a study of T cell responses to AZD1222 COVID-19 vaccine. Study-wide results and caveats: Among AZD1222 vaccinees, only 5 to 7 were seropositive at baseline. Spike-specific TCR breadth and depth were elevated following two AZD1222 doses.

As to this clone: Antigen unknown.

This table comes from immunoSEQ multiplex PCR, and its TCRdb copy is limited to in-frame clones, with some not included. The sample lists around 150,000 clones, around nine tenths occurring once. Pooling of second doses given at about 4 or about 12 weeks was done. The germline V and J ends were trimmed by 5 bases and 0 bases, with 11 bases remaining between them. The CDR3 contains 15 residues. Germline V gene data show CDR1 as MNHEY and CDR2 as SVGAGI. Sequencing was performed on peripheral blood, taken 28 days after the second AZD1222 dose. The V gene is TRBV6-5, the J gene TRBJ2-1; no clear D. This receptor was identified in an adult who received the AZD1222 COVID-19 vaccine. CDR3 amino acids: CASSSKSYSYNEQFF. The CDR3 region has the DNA TGTGCCAGCAGTAGTAAGAGTTACTCCTACAATGAGCAGTTCTTC.